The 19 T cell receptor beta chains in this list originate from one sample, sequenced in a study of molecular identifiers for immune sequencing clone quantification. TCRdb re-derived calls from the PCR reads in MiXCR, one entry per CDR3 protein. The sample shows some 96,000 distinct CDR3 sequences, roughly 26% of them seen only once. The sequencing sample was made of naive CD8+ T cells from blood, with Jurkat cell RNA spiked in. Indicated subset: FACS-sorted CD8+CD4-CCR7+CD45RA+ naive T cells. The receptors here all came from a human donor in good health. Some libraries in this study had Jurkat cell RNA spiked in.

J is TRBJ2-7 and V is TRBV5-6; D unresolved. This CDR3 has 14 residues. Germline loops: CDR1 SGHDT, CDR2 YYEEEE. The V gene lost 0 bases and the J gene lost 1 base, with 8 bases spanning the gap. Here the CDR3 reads CASSLEVGSYEQYF. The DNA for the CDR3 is TGTGCCAGCAGCTTGGAGGTGGGATCCTACGAGCAGTACTTC.

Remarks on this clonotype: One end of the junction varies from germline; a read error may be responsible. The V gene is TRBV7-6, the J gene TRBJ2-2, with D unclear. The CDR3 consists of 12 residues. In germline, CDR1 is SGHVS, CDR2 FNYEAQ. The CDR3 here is CANSFGTRELFF. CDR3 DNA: TGTGCCAACAGCTTCGGCACCAGGGAGCTGTTTTTT.

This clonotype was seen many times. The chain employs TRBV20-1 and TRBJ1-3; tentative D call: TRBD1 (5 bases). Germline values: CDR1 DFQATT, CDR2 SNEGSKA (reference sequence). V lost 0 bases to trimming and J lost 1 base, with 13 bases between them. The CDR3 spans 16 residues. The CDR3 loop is CSAREGAGGSGNTIYF. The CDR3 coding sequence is TGCAGTGCTAGAGAAGGGGCAGGCGGTTCTGGAAACACCATATATTTT.

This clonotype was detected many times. CDR3 coding DNA: TGCAGTGCTCCCGATGTGGGGGTCAACGAGCAGTACTTC. This encodes CSAPDVGVNEQYF. The gene calls are TRBV20-1 and TRBJ2-7, with D perhaps matching TRBD1 or TRBD2 (5 bases each). V lost 5 bases and J lost 5, with 16 bases in between. This CDR3 has 13 residues. Germline V gives CDR1 DFQATT, CDR2 SNEGSKA (reference sequence).

CDR3 in amino acids: CASSSPGLLYEQYF. For the CDR3, the DNA is TGTGCCAGCAGTTCCCCGGGACTGCTATACGAGCAGTACTTC. The V and J genes are TRBV6-2 or TRBV6-3 and TRBJ2-7; tentatively, D is TRBD2 (6 bases). CDR3 length equals 14 residues. V gave up 4 bases and J gave up 4 bases, with 14 bases separating them. Looked up from germline, CDR1 is MNHEY and CDR2 is SVGEGT.

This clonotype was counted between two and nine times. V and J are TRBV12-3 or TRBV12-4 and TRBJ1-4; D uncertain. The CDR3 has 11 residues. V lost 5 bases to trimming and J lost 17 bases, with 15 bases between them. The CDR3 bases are TGTGCCAGCAGTCAAGGATCCGAGATTTTTTTT. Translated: CASSQGSEIFF.

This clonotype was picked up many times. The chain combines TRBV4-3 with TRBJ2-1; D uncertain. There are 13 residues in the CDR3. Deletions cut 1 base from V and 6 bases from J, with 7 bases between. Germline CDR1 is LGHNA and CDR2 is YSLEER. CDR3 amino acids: CASSQAGFNEQFF. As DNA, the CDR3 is TGCGCCAGCAGCCAAGCAGGATTCAATGAGCAGTTCTTC.

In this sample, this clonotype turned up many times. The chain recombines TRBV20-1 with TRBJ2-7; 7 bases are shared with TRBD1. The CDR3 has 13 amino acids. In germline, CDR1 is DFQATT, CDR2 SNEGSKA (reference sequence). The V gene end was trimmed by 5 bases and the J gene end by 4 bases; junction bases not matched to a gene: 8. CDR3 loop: CSAETGTEYEQYF. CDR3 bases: TGCAGTGCTGAAACCGGGACAGAGTACGAGCAGTACTTC.

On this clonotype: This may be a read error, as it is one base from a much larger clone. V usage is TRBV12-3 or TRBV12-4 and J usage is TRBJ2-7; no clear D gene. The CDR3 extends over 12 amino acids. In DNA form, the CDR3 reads TGTGCCAGCAGTTCCTACTCCTACGAGCAGCACTTC. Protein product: CASSSYSYEQHF.

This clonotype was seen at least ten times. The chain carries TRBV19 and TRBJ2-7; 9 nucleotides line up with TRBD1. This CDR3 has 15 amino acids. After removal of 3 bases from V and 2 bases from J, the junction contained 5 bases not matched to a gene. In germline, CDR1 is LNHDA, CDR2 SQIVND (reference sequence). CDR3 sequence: CASSMGTGYTYEQYF. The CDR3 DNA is TGTGCCAGTAGTATGGGGACAGGGTATACCTACGAGCAGTACTTC.

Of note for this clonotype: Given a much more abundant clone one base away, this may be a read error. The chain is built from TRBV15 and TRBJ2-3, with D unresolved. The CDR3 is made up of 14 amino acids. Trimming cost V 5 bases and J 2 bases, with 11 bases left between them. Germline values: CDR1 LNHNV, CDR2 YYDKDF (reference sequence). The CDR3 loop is CATSVSRNTDTQYF. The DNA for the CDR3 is TGTGCCACCAGCGTATCGAGGAACACAGATACGCAGTATTTT.

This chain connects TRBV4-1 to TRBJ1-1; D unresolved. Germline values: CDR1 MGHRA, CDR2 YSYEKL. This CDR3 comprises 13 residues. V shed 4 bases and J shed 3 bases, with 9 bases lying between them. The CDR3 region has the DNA TGCGCCAGCAGCCGCGAGCTGGACACTGAAGCTTTCTTT. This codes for CASSRELDTEAFF.

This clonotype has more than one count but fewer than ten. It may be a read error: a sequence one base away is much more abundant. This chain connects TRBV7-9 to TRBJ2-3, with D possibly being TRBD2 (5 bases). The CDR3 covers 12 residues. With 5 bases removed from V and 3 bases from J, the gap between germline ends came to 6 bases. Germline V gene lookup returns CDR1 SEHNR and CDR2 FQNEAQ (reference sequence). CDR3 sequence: CASSPGTDTQYF. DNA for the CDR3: TGTGCCAGCAGCCCGGGAACAGATACGCAGTATTTT.

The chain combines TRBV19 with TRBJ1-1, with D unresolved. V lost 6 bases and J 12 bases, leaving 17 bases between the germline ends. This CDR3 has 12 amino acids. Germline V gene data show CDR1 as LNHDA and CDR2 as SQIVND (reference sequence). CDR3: CASSHGPDVTFF. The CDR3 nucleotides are TGTGCCAGTAGCCACGGACCGGATGTAACTTTCTTT.

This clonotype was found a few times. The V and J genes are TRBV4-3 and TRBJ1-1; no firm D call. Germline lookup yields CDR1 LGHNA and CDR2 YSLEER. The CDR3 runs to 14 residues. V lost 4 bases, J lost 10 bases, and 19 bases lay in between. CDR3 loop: CASSPLPPPTGAFF. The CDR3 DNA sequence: TGCGCCAGCAGCCCCCTACCCCCTCCGACGGGAGCTTTCTTT.

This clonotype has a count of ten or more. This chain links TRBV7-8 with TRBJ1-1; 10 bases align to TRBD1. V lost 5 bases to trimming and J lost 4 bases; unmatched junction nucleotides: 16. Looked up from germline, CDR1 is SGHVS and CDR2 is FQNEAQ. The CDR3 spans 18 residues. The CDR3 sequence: CASSVTGTGADAGTEAFF. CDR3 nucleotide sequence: TGTGCCAGCAGCGTAACCGGGACAGGGGCTGATGCGGGCACTGAAGCTTTCTTT.

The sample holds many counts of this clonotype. Written as DNA, the CDR3 is TGTGCCAGCAGTTCAGGGGGCTGGGGCACTGAAGCTTTCTTT. As protein: CASSSGGWGTEAFF. V usage is TRBV27 and J usage is TRBJ1-1, with 8 bases matching TRBD1. Looked up from germline, CDR1 is MNHEY and CDR2 is SMNVEV (reference sequence). With 4 bases clipped from V and 4 bases from J, the junction kept 5 bases outside the gene matches. The CDR3 extends over 14 amino acids.

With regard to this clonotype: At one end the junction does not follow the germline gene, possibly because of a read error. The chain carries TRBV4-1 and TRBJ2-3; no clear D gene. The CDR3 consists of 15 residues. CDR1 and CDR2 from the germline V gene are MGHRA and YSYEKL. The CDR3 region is CASRQAVAPTDTQYF. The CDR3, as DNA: TGCGCCAGCCGCCAAGCTGTAGCCCCCACAGATACGCAGTATTTT.

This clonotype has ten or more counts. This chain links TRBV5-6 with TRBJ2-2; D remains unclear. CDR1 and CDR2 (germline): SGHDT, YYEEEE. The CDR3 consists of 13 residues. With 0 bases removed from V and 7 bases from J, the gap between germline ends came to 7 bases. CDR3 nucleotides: TGTGCCAGCAGCTTGGGAAGCGTCGGGGAGCTGTTTTTT. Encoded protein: CASSLGSVGELFF.